These 5 T cell receptor beta chains were all obtained from the same sample, sequenced in a study of OX40 agonist ivuxolimab in advanced cancers. Some clones are missing from TCRdb's copy, which holds only in-frame ones; the method was immunoSEQ multiplex PCR. Among roughly 86,000 clones listed, 90% to 95% were seen once. The source was CD4+ or CD8+ T cells sorted from blood, collected in a trial of the OX40 agonist ivuxolimab. Every receptor here comes from an adult with an advanced solid tumor such as melanoma, head and neck, liver or kidney cancer.

The V call is TRBV19, the J call TRBJ1-4; 7 nucleotides align to TRBD1. This CDR3 comprises 13 residues. Germline lookup yields CDR1 LNHDA and CDR2 SQIVND (reference sequence). Trimming took 10 bases from V and 8 from J; bases not matched to a gene: 10. CDR3 protein: CAILDREHEKLFF. DNA for the CDR3: TGTGCCATCTTAGACAGGGAGCACGAAAAACTGTTTTTT.

The V and J genes are TRBV19 and TRBJ2-2; D is possibly TRBD1 or TRBD2 (6 bases each). The germline V gene has CDR1 LNHDA and CDR2 SQIVND (reference sequence). The CDR3 extends over 15 amino acids. Trimming took 3 bases from V and 7 from J, leaving 15 bases between them. CDR3 region: CASSITSGAGGELFF. The DNA of the CDR3 is TGTGCCAGTAGTATCACCTCGGGGGCGGGCGGGGAGCTGTTTTTT.

The rearrangement joins TRBV11-2 to TRBJ1-3; weak D call: TRBD1 (5 bases). The CDR3 length is 16 residues. CDR1 and CDR2 from the germline V gene are SGHAT and FQNNGV. Trimming shortened V by 6 bases and J by 0 bases, and 15 bases separated the two germline ends. The CDR3 protein is CASSRTGGLSGNTIYF. The CDR3 bases are TGTGCCAGCAGTCGTACTGGGGGACTCTCTGGAAACACCATATATTTT.

The chain links TRBV7-9 to TRBJ1-6; a weak D match, TRBD1 (5 bases). CDR1 is SEHNR, CDR2 FQNEAQ, per germline (reference sequence). The CDR3 loop spans 13 amino acids. V was trimmed by 3 bases and J by 10 bases, leaving 10 bases between them. Here the CDR3 reads CASSLQGGSPLHF. CDR3 coding DNA: TGTGCCAGCAGCTTGCAGGGAGGGTCACCCCTCCACTTT. Using reference TRBV7-9 and TRBJ1-6 for the parts outside the CDR3, the full variable domain is DTGVSQNPRHKITKRGQNVTFRCDPISEHNRLYWYRQTLGQGPEFLTYFQNEAQLEKSRLLSDRFSAERPKGSFSTLEIQRTEQGDSAMYLCASSLQGGSPLHFGNGTRLTVT.

The chain uses TRBV5-8 and TRBJ2-3; D is uncertain. This CDR3 has 11 amino acids. With 4 bases removed from V and 10 bases from J, the gap between germline ends came to 10 bases. Germline CDR1 SGHTS, CDR2 YDEGEE. The DNA for the CDR3 is TGTGCCAGCAGCCTCACCCTCTCGCAGTATTTT. As protein: CASSLTLSQYF.